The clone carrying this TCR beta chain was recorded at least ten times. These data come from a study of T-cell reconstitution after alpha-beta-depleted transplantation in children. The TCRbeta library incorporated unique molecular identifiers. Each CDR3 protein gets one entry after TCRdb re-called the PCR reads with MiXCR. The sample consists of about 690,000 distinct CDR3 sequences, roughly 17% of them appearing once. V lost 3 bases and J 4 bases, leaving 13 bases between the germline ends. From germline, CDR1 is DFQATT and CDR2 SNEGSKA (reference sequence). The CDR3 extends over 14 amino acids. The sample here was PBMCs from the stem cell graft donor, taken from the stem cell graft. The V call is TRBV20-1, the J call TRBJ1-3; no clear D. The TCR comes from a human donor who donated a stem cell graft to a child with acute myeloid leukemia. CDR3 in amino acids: CSARRVMPGNTIYF. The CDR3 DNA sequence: TGCAGTGCTAGGAGGGTTATGCCAGGAAACACCATATATTTT.